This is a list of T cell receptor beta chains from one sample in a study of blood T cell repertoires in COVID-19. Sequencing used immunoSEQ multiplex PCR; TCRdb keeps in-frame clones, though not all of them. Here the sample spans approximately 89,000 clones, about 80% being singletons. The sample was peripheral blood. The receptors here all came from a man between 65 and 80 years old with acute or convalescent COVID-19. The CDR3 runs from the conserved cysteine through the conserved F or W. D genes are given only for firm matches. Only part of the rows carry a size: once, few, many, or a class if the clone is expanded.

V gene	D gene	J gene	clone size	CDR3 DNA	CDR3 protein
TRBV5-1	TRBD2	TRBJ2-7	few	TGCGCCAGCAGCTGGGGGACTACCTACGAGCAGTACTTC	CASSWGTTYEQYF
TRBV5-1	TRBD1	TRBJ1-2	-	TGCGCCAGCAGCTTGGGGGGACAGGGAACACCCGTCCACCGCTACACCTTC	CASSLGGQGTPVHRYTF
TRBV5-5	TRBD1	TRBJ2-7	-	TGTGCCAGCAGCGTGCGTCCGGCAGGGGGTACCTACGAGCAGTACTTC	CASSVRPAGGTYEQYF
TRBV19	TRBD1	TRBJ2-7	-	TGTGCCAGTAGTCTGACAGGGGTGGGTACCTACGAGCAGTACTTC	CASSLTGVGTYEQYF
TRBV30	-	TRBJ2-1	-	TGTGCCTGGAGTGTAGGGGGCTCCTACAATGAGCAGTTCTTC	CAWSVGGSYNEQFF
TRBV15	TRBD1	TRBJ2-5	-	TGTGCCACCAGCAGGGACAGGGGAGAGACCCAGTACTTC	CATSRDRGETQYF
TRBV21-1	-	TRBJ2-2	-	TGTGCCAGCAGCTTAGGACAGGGGGCGACCGGGGAGCTGTTTTTT	CASSLGQGATGELFF
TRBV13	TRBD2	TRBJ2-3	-	TGTGCCAGCAGCCTTAGCTTTGGACTAGCGGGAGTCACAGATACGCAGTATTTT	CASSLSFGLAGVTDTQYF
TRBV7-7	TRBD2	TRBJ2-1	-	TGTGCTAGCAGCAGGACTAGCGGGGGGAACAATGAGCAGTTCTTC	CASSRTSGGNNEQFF
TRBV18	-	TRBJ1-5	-	TGTGCCAGCTCAGCGGGGAATAGCAATCAGCCCCAGCATTTT	CASSAGNSNQPQHF
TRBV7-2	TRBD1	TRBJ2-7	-	TGTGCCAGCAGGGGACAGGCTACCTACGAGCAGTACTTC	CASRGQATYEQYF
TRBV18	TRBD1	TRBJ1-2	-	TGTGCCAGCTCACCCCTAGGACAGGGGGCATATGGCTACACCTTC	CASSPLGQGAYGYTF
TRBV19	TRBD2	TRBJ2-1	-	TGTGCCAGTAGTACCCCCCCGACTAGCGGGATCTACAATGAGCAGTTCTTC	CASSTPPTSGIYNEQFF
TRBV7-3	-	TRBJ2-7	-	TGTGCCAGCAGCAAAAGCGAGAGCTCCTACGAGCAGTACTTC	CASSKSESSYEQYF
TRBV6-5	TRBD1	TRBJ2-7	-	TGTGCCAGCAGTAACCGACAGGGCGGCGAGCAGTACTTC	CASSNRQGGEQYF
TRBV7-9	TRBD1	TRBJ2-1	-	TGTGCCAGCAGCTTAGATCTCAGGGGGCGTTCCCATGAGCAGTTCTTC	CASSLDLRGRSHEQFF
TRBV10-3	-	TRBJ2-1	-	TGTGCCATCAGTGAGAGGGGTAGTAGGGGTAGCCGGGAGTCCAATGAGCAGTTCTTC	CAISERGSRGSRESNEQFF
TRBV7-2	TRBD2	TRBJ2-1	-	TGTGCCAGCAGCACCCGGACTAGCTCCTACAATGAGCAGTTCTTC	CASSTRTSSYNEQFF
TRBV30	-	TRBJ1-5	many	TGTGCCTGGAGTGTCCCTCTACAGGGTCAGCCCCAGCATTTT	CAWSVPLQGQPQHF
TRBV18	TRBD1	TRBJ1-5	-	TGTGCCAGCTCACCCGGACAGGGCAATCAGCCCCAGCATTTT	CASSPGQGNQPQHF
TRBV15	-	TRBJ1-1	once	TGTGCCACCAGCAGAGATTATCCCCCCCGCGGCGTGAACACTGAAGCTTTCTTT	CATSRDYPPRGVNTEAFF
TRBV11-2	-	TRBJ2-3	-	TGTGCCAGCAGACAAAACAGCTTTCCAGATACGCAGTATTTT	CASRQNSFPDTQYF
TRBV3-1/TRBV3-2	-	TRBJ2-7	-	TGTGCCAGCAGCCAAGTCAGCGACCCAGCGTACGAGCAGTACTTC	CASSQVSDPAYEQYF
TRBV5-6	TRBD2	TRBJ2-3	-	TGTGCCAGCAGCTTGGAACTAGCGGCTAGCACAGATACGCAGTATTTT	CASSLELAASTDTQYF
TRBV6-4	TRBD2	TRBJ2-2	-	TGTGCCAGCAGTCCCGGACTAGCGGGTTTCACCGGGGAGCTGTTTTTT	CASSPGLAGFTGELFF
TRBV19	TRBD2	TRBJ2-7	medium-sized	TGTGCCAGTAGTACCGCGGGAGGGCCTTACGAGCAGTACTTC	CASSTAGGPYEQYF
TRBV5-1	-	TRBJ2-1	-	TGCGCCAGCAGCCCCGGCGGATTCTCCTACAATGAGCAGTTCTTC	CASSPGGFSYNEQFF
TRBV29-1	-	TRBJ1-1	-	TGCCCCCTGGGGGCCACCAAACAGGGAACAATGGTAGTGGGGGCTTTCTTT	CPLGATKQGTMVVGAFF
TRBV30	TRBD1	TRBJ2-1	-	TGTGCCTGGAGTGGGGGTCGGGACAGCTTACTAACCAATGAGCAGTTCTTC	CAWSGGRDSLLTNEQFF
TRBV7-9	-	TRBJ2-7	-	TGTGCCAGCAGCCGACCCCAAGGCGGCGACGAGCAGTACTTC	CASSRPQGGDEQYF
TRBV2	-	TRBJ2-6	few	TGTGCCAGCATTGGGGTGCAGGGGAAGACCTCTGGGGCCAACGTCCTGACTTTC	CASIGVQGKTSGANVLTF
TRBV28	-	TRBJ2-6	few	TGTGCCAGCAGTTCGGAGGAAATCTCTGGGGCCAACGTCCTGACTTTC	CASSSEEISGANVLTF
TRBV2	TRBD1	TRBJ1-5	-	TGTGCCAGCAGCGAGGGACAGGGTGAACAGCCCCAGCATTTT	CASSEGQGEQPQHF
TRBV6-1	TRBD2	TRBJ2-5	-	TGTGCCAGCAGTGAAGAGGGGGATAGCGGGAGGCCGCGCCAAGAGACCCAGTACTTC	CASSEEGDSGRPRQETQYF
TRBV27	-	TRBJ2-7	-	TGTGCCAGCAGGGGTACAGGGAAATACGAGCAGTACTTC	CASRGTGKYEQYF
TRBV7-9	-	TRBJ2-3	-	TGTGCCAGCAGCCCAAAGCGGAGATACACAGATACGCAGTATTTT	CASSPKRRYTDTQYF
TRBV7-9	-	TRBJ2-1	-	TGTGCCAGCAGCTCGTCGACAGCCTACAATGAGCAGTTCTTC	CASSSSTAYNEQFF
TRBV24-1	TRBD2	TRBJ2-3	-	TGTGCCACCAGTGACTTTGGACTAGCGGGTAACACAGATACGCAGTATTTT	CATSDFGLAGNTDTQYF
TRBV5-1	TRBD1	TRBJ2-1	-	TGCGCCAGCAGCATAGGACAGGGACTTTACAATGAGCAGTTCTTC	CASSIGQGLYNEQFF
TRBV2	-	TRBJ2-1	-	TGTGCCAGCAGCGGGGACTCGCGCAATGAGCAGTTCTTC	CASSGDSRNEQFF
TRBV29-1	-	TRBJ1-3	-	TGCAGCGGGTCCTTGACAGGAGGAAACACCATATATTTT	CSGSLTGGNTIYF
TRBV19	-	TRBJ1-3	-	TGTGCCAGTAGTGGGCCAGGGAATTGGAGACTTGGAAACACCATATATTTT	CASSGPGNWRLGNTIYF
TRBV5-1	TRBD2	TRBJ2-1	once	TGCGCCAGCAGCTTAGCGGGAGCCCGCTACAATGAGCAGTTCTTC	CASSLAGARYNEQFF
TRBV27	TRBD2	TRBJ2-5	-	TGTGCCAGCAGTCCAACCGGCGGGGGGCGAGGAGGAGAGACCCAGTACTTC	CASSPTGGGRGGETQYF
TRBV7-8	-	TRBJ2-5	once	TGTGCCAGCAGCGACGACAGGTTCCAAGAGACCCAGTACTTC	CASSDDRFQETQYF
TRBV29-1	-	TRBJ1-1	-	TGCAGCGTTGATTCGGCCCAGACCGGGTACGCTTTCTTT	CSVDSAQTGYAFF
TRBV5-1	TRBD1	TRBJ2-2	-	TGCGCCAGCAGCTTGTGGGGACAGGGAAACACCGGGGAGCTGTTTTTT	CASSLWGQGNTGELFF
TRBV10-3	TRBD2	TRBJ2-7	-	TGTGCCATCAGTGAGTCACTAGCGCAAATCTACGAGCAGTACTTC	CAISESLAQIYEQYF
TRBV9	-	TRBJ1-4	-	TGTGCCAGCAGCCCCGGGGGGTCTAATGAAAAACTGTTTTTT	CASSPGGSNEKLFF
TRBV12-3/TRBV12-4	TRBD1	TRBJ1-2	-	TGTGCCAGCAGTTGGGACAGCTATGGCTACACCTTC	CASSWDSYGYTF
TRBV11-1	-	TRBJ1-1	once	TGTGCCAGCAGCTTTGGCCTACAGGGAGATACCGAAGCTTTCTTT	CASSFGLQGDTEAFF
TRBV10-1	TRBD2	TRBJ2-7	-	TGCGCCAGCAGTGAGAGGAAGCGGGGGGCGGCCGGCGACGAGCAGTACTTC	CASSERKRGAAGDEQYF
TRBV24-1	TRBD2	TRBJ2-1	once	TGTGCCACCAGTGATGCTAGCGGTCGGGCTAATGAGCAGTTCTTC	CATSDASGRANEQFF
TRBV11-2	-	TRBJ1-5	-	TGTGCCAGCAGCTTATCATGGGCAGGGGATCAGCCCCAGCATTTT	CASSLSWAGDQPQHF
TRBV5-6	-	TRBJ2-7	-	TGTGCCAGCAGCACGGGACTGGAGCAGGGAGAGCAGTACTTC	CASSTGLEQGEQYF
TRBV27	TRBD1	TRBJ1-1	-	TGTGCCAGCAGTTGGGGAACAGGGGGTACGGAAGCTTTCTTT	CASSWGTGGTEAFF
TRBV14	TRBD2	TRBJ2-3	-	TGTGCCAGCAGCCCTAGCGGGGCGGTTAGCACAGATACGCAGTATTTT	CASSPSGAVSTDTQYF
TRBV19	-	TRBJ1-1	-	TGTGCCAGTAGTTCCCACAGGGAGGGTACTGAAGCTTTCTTT	CASSSHREGTEAFF